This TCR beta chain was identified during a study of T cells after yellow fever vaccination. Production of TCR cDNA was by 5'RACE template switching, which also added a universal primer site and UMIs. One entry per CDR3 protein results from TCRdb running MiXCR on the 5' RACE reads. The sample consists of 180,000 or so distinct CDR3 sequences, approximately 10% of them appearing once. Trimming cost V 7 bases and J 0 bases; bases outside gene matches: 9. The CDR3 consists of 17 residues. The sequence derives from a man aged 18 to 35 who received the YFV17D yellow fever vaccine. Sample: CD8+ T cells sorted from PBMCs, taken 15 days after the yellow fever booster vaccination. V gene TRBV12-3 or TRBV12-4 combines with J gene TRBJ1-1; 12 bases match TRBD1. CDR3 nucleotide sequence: TGTGCCAGCAATGACGGGACAGGGGGCTTGGTGAACACTGAAGCTTTCTTT. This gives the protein CASNDGTGGLVNTEAFF.